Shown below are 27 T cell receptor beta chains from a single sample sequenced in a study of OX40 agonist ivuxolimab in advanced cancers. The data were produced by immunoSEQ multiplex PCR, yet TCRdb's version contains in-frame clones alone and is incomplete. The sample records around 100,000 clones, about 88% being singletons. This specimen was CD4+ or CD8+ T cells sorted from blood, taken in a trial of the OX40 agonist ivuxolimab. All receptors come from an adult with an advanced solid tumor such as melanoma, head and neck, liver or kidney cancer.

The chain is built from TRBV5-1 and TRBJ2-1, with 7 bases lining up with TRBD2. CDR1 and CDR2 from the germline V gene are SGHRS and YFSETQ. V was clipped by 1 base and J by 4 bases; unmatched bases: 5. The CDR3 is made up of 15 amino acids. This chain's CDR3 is CASSLSASGYNEQFF. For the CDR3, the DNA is TGCGCCAGCAGCTTGTCGGCTAGCGGTTACAATGAGCAGTTCTTC.

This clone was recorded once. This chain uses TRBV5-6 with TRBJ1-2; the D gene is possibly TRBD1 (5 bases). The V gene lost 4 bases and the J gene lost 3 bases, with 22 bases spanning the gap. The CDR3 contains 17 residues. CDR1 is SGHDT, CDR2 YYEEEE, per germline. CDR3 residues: CASSPITTAYKDYGYTF. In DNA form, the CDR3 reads TGTGCCAGCAGCCCGATTACGACAGCTTATAAAGACTATGGCTACACCTTC.

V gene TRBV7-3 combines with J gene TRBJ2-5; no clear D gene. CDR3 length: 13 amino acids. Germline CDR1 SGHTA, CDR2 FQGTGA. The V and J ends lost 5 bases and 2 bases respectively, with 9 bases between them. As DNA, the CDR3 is TGTGCCAGCAGCGGCGTCCCGCAAGAGACCCAGTACTTC. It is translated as CASSGVPQETQYF. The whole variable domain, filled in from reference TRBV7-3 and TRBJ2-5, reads GAGVSQTPSNKVTEKGKYVELRCDPISGHTALYWYRQSLGQGPEFLIYFQGTGAADDSGLPNDRFFAVRPEGSVSTLKIQRTERGDSAVYLCASSGVPQETQYFGPGTRLLVL.

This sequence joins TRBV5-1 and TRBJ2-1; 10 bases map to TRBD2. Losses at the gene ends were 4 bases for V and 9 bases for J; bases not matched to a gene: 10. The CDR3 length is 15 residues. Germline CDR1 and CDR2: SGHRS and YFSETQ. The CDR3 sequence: CASSMASGSMSEQFF. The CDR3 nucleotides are TGCGCCAGCAGCATGGCTAGCGGGAGTATGAGTGAGCAGTTCTTC.

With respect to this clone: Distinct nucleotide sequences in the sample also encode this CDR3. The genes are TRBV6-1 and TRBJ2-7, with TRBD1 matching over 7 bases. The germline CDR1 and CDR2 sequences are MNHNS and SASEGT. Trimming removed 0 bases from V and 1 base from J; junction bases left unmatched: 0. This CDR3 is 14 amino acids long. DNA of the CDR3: TGTGCCAGCAGTGAAGCGGGACAGTCCTACGAGCAGTACTTC. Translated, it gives CASSEAGQSYEQYF.

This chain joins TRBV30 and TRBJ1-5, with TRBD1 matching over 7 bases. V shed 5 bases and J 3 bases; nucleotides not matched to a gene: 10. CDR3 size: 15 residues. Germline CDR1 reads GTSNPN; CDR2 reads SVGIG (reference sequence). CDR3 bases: TGTGCCTGGCGGGCCTCGGGACAGATCAATCAGCCCCAGCATTTT. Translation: CAWRASGQINQPQHF.

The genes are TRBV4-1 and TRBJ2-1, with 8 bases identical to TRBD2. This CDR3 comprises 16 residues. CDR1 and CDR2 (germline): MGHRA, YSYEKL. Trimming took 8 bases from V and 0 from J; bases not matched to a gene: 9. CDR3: CASALASGSSYNEQFF. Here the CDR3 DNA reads TGCGCCAGCGCACTTGCCAGCGGGAGCTCCTACAATGAGCAGTTCTTC.

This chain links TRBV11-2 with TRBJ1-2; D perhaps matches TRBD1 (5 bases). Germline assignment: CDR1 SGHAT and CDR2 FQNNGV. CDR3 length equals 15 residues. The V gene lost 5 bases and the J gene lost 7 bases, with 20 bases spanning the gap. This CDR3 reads CASSPREGSVRGYTF. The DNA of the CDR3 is TGTGCCAGCAGCCCCAGGGAGGGGTCGGTGCGTGGCTACACCTTC.

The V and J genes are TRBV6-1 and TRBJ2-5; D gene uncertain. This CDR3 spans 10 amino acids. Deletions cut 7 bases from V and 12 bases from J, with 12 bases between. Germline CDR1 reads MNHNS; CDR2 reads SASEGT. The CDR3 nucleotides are TGTGCCAGCAACGCTCTTCATAAGTACTTC. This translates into CASNALHKYF.

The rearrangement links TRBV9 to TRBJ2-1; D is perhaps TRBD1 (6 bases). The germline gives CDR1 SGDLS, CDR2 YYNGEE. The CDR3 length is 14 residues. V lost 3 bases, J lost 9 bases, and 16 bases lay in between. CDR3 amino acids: CASSAGQLESEQFF. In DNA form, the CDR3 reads TGTGCCAGCAGCGCCGGACAGCTTGAGTCTGAGCAGTTCTTC.

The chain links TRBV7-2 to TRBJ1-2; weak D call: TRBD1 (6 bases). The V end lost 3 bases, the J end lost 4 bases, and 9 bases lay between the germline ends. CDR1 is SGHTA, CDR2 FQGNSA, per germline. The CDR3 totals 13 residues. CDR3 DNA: TGTGCCAGCAGCTTCGGGACACCCTATGGCTACACCTTC. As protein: CASSFGTPYGYTF. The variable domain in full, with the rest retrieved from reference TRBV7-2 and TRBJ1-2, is GAGVSQSPSNKVTEKGKDVELRCDPISGHTALYWYRQSLGQGLEFLIYFQGNSAPDKSGLPSDRFSAERTGGSVSTLTIQRTQQEDSAVYLCASSFGTPYGYTFGSGTRLTVV.

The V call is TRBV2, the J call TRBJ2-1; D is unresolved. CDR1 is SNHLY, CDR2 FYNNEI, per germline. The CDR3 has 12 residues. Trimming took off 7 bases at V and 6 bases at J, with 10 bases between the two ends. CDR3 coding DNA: TGTGCCAGCAAGGAAGACGGCAATGAGCAGTTCTTC. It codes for CASKEDGNEQFF.

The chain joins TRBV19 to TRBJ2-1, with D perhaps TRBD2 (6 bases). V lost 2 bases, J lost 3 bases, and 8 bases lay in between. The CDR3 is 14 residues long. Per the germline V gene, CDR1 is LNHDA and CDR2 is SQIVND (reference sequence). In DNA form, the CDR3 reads TGTGCCAGTAGTATATGGGGGGTCTACAATGAGCAGTTCTTC. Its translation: CASSIWGVYNEQFF.

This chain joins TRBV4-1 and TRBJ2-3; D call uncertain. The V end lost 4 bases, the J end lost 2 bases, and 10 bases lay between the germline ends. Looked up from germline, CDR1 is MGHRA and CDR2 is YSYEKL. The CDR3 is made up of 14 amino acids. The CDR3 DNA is TGCGCCAGCAGCCCCCGGGCAATCACAGATACGCAGTATTTT. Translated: CASSPRAITDTQYF.

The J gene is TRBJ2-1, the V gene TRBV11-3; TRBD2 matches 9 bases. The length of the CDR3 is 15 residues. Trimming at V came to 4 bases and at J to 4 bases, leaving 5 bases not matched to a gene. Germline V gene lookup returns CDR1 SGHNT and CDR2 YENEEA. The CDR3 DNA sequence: TGTGCCAGCAGCTCGACTAGCGGATTATACAATGAGCAGTTCTTC. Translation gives CASSSTSGLYNEQFF. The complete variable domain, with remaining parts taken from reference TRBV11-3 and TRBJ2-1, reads EAGVVQSPRYKIIEKKQPVAFWCNPISGHNTLYWYLQNLGQGPELLIRYENEEAVDDSQLPKDRFSAERLKGVDSTLKIQPAELGDSAVYLCASSSTSGLYNEQFFGPGTRLTVL.

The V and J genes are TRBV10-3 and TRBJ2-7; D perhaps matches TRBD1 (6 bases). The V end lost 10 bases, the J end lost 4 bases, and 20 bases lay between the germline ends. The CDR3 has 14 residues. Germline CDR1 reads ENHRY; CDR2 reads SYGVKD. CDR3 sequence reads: CATTNGTLSYEQYF. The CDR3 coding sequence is TGTGCCACAACCAATGGGACACTCTCTTACGAGCAGTACTTC.

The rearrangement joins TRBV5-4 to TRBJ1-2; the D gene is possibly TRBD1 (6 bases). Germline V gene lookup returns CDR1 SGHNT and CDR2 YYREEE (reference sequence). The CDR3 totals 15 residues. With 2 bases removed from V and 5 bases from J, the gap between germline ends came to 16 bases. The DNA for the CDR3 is TGTGCCAGCAGCTTTCCACGGGGGGCCGGGTATGGCTACACCTTC. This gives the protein CASSFPRGAGYGYTF.

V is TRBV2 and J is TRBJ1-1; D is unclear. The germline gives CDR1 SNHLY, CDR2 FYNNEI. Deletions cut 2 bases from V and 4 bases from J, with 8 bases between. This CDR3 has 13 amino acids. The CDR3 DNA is TGTGCCAGCAGTGAAACGTGGGTCACTGAAGCTTTCTTT. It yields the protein CASSETWVTEAFF.

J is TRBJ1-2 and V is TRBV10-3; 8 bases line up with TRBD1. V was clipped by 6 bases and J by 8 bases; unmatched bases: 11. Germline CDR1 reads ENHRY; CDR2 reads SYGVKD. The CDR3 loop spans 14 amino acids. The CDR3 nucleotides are TGTGCCATCAGCGCTGGGACAGGCGTTTGGGGCTACACCTTC. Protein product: CAISAGTGVWGYTF.

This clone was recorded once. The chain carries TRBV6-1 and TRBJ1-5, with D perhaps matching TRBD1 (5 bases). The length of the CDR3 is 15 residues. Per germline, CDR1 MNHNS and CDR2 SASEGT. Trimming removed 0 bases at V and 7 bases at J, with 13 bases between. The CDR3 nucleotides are TGTGCCAGCAGTGAAGCTGGGGGAGTCAGGCAGCCCCAGCATTTT. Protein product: CASSEAGGVRQPQHF.

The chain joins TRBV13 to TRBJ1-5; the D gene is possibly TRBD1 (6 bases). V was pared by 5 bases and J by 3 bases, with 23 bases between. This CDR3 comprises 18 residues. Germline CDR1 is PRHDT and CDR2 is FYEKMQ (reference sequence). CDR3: CASSQAGGGQTTNQPQHF. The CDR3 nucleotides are TGTGCCAGCAGCCAAGCCGGGGGGGGGCAGACCACCAATCAGCCCCAGCATTTT.

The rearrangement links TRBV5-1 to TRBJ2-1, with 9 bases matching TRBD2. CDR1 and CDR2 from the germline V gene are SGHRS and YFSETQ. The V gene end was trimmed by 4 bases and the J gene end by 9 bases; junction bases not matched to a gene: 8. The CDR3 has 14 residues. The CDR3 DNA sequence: TGCGCCAGCAGCCCGCGGGAGGGGGGGGTTGAGCAGTTCTTC. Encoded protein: CASSPREGGVEQFF.

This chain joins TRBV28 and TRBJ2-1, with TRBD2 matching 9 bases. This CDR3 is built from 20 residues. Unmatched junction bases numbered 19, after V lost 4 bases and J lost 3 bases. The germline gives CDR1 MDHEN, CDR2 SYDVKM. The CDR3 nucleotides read TGTGCCAGCAGTTCCACAAAACGCCGCAGAGCGGGAGGATTCTACAATGAGCAGTTCTTC. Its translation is CASSSTKRRRAGGFYNEQFF.

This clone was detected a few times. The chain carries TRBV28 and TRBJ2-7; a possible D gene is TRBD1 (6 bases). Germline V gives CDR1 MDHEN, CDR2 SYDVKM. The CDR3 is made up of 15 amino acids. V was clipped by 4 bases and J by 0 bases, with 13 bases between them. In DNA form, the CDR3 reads TGTGCCAGCAGTTCAACGGGACACCGCTCCTACGAGCAGTACTTC. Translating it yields CASSSTGHRSYEQYF.

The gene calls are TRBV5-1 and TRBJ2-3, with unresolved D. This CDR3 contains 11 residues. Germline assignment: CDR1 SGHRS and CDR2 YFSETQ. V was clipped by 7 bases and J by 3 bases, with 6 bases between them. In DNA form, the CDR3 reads TGCGCCAGCCACGATACAGATACGCAGTATTTT. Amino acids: CASHDTDTQYF.

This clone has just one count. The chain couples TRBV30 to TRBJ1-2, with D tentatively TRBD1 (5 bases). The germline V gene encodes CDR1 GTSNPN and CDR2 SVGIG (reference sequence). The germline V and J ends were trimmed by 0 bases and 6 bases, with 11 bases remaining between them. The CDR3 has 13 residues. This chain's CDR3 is CAWSVGEFHGYTF. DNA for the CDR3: TGTGCCTGGAGTGTAGGGGAATTCCATGGCTACACCTTC.

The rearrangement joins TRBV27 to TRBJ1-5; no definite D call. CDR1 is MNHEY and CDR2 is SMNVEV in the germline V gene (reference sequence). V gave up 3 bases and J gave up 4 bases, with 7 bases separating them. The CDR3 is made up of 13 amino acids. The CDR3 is CASSFDGNQPQHF. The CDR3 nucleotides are TGTGCCAGCAGTTTCGACGGGAATCAGCCCCAGCATTTT.